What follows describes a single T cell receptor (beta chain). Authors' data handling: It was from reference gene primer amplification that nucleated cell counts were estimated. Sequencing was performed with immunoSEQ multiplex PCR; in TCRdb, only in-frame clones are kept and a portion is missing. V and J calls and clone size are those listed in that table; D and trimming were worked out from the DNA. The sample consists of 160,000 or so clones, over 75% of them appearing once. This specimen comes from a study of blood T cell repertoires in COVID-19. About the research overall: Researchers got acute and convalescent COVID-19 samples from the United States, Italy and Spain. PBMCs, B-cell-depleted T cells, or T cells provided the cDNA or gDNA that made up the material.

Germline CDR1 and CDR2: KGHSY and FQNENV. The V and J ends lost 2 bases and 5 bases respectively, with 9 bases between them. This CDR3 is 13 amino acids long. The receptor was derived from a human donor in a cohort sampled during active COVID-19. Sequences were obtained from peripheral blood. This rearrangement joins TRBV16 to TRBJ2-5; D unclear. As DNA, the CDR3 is TGTGCCAGCAGCCAAAATCAGTGGGAGACCCAGTACTTC. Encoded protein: CASSQNQWETQYF.